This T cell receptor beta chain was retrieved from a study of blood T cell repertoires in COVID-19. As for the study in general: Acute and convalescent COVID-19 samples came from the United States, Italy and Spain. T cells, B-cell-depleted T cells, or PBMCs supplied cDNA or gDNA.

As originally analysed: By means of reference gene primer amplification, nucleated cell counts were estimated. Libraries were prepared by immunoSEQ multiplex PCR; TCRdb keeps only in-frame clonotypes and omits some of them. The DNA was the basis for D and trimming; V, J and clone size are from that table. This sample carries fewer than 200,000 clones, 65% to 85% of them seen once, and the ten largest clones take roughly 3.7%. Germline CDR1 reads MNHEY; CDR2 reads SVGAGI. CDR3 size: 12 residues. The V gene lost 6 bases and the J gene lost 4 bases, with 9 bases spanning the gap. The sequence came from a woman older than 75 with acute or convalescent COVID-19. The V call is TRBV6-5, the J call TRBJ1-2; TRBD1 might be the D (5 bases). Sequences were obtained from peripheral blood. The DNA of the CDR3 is TGTGCCAGCAGGGACACCCTCTATGGCTACACCTTC. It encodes CASRDTLYGYTF.